Detailed here is one TCR beta chain. No antigen is known for it. These data are taken from a study of STAT3 mutations in large granular lymphocyte leukemia. Study-wide results and limits: In some patients, a small highly pathogenic clone possibly went undetected. Every T-LGLL patient had at least one immunodominant TCRbeta clonotype.

The CDR3 runs 13 residues. Deletions cut 4 bases from V and 4 bases from J, with 14 bases between. The germline gives CDR1 GTSNPN, CDR2 SVGIG (reference sequence). TCRbeta libraries averaged about 40,773 productive templates per sample. Profiling relied on immunoSEQ multiplex PCR, and the TCRdb table lists in-frame clones only, not all of them. The sample consists of 2,500 to 3,500 clones, roughly 68% of them appearing once. J is TRBJ2-7 and V is TRBV30; D possibly uses TRBD1 or TRBD2 (5 bases each). This sequence was found in a woman aged 40 to 55 with T-cell large granular lymphocyte leukemia. Some clones in this sample may be carry-over from other donors' samples. The sequenced sample consisted of peripheral blood mononuclear cells. CDR3 sequence: CAWKVSGQYEQYF. CDR3 bases: TGTGCCTGGAAGGTGTCGGGGCAGTACGAGCAGTACTTC.